This entry lists 12 T cell receptor beta chains sequenced from one sample in a study of HIV-infected patients and healthy controls. TCRdb re-called the 5' RACE reads with MiXCR, one entry per CDR3 protein. This table holds more than 15,000 distinct CDR3 sequences, 15% to 20% found once. Input material: CD8+ T cells from blood. Receptors originate from a human donor in good health.

The CDR3 loop reads CASSARQGNYGYTF. For the CDR3, the DNA is TGTGCCAGCAGCGCCCGACAGGGCAACTATGGCTACACCTTC. The chain couples TRBV9 to TRBJ1-2; 7 bases map to TRBD1. Trimming removed 3 bases from V and 2 bases from J; junction bases left unmatched: 4. This CDR3 contains 14 residues. Per the germline V gene, CDR1 is SGDLS and CDR2 is YYNGEE.

This clonotype has a count of ten or more. The chain joins TRBV7-9 to TRBJ2-3; 7 bases are shared with TRBD2. Per the germline V gene, CDR1 is SEHNR and CDR2 is FQNEAQ (reference sequence). The trim removed 4 bases at V and 2 bases at J, leaving 6 bases unmatched. The CDR3 covers 15 residues. The CDR3 is CASSSRDYDTDTQYF. The CDR3 region has the DNA TGTGCCAGCAGCTCACGGGACTACGACACAGATACGCAGTATTTT.

This clonotype was recorded a few times. The gene calls are TRBV4-2 and TRBJ1-2, with D unresolved. Germline lookup yields CDR1 LGHNA and CDR2 YNFKEQ. This CDR3 is built from 13 residues. Trimming shortened V by 1 base and J by 4 bases, and 7 bases separated the two germline ends. In DNA, the CDR3 is TGTGCCAGCAGCCAAGCGTCAGTCTATGGCTACACCTTC. This translates into CASSQASVYGYTF.

This clonotype was seen ten or more times. V and J are TRBV24-1 and TRBJ2-2; no clear D. CDR1 and CDR2 from the germline V gene are KGHDR and SFDVKD. Trimming removed 1 base at V and 3 bases at J, with 8 bases between. This CDR3 comprises 15 residues. The CDR3 sequence is CATSDLPFYTGELFF. The CDR3 nucleotides are TGTGCCACCAGTGATTTACCCTTTTACACCGGGGAGCTGTTTTTT.

This clonotype occurred many times. V and J are TRBV20-1 and TRBJ1-1; the D gene is possibly TRBD1 (6 bases). Germline-derived CDR1 and CDR2 are DFQATT and SNEGSKA (reference sequence). Trimming removed 5 bases at V and 2 bases at J, with 12 bases between. The CDR3 loop spans 13 amino acids. The CDR3: CSAGGQPNTEAFF. The DNA for the CDR3 is TGCAGTGCTGGGGGACAACCTAACACTGAAGCTTTCTTT.

This clonotype was observed at least ten times. This chain links TRBV7-6 with TRBJ1-3; maybe TRBD1 (5 bases). The V end was cut by 6 bases, the J end by 0 bases, with 18 bases between. The CDR3 is 17 amino acids. Germline CDR1 reads SGHVS; CDR2 reads FNYEAQ. As DNA, the CDR3 is TGTGCCAGCAGTCGGGGTTTGGGGACCAACTCTGGAAACACCATATATTTT. This encodes CASSRGLGTNSGNTIYF.

The CDR3 region has the DNA TGCAGCACTAGACTAGCGGGAGCGGGCAATGAGCAGTTCTTC. As protein: CSTRLAGAGNEQFF. V gene TRBV29-1 combines with J gene TRBJ2-1; 12 nucleotides align to TRBD2. This CDR3 spans 14 amino acids. Trimming removed 8 bases from V and 6 bases from J; junction bases left unmatched: 8. The germline CDR1 and CDR2 sequences are SQVTM and ANQGSEA.

CDR3 sequence reads: CAISELADTQYF. The CDR3 DNA follows: TGTGCCATCAGTGAGTTAGCAGATACGCAGTATTTT. V and J are TRBV10-3 and TRBJ2-3, with D uncertain. Germline CDR1 and CDR2: ENHRY and SYGVKD. The CDR3 consists of 12 residues. V shed 1 base and J shed 4 bases, with 3 bases lying between them.

The chain links TRBV11-2 to TRBJ2-7; D uncertain. The germline CDR1 and CDR2 sequences are SGHAT and FQNNGV. CDR3 length: 14 residues. V was clipped by 3 bases and J by 3 bases, with 12 bases between them. The CDR3 reads CASSFYGLSYEQYF. The CDR3 region has the DNA TGTGCCAGCAGCTTTTATGGCCTCAGCTACGAGCAGTACTTC.

This clonotype was seen a few times. V and J are TRBV7-2 and TRBJ2-7; D is ambiguous. V shed 1 base and J shed 2 bases, with 15 bases lying between them. Germline CDR1 SGHTA, CDR2 FQGNSA. This CDR3 region has 16 residues. Here the CDR3 reads CASSLGGRRGPYEQYF. In nucleotides, the CDR3 is TGTGCCAGCAGCTTAGGGGGTCGACGTGGGCCCTACGAGCAGTACTTC.

In this sample, this clonotype turned up a few times. The rearrangement links TRBV12-3 or TRBV12-4 to TRBJ1-5, with TRBD1 matching 10 bases. The CDR3 is 15 residues long. Trimming removed 5 bases from V and 6 bases from J; junction bases left unmatched: 7. The CDR3 spells CASSDRGREGQPQHF. As DNA, the CDR3 is TGTGCCAGCAGTGACAGGGGGCGCGAGGGTCAGCCCCAGCATTTT.

This clonotype was observed at least ten times. The CDR3 is CASSFGPAGPNEQFF. The CDR3 bases are TGTGCCAGCAGCTTCGGCCCAGCGGGGCCCAATGAGCAGTTCTTC. This rearrangement joins TRBV7-6 to TRBJ2-1; 7 bases map to TRBD2. The CDR3 sequence is 15 residues long. V was pared by 3 bases and J by 6 bases, with 8 bases of the junction left unmatched. The germline V gene encodes CDR1 SGHVS and CDR2 FNYEAQ.